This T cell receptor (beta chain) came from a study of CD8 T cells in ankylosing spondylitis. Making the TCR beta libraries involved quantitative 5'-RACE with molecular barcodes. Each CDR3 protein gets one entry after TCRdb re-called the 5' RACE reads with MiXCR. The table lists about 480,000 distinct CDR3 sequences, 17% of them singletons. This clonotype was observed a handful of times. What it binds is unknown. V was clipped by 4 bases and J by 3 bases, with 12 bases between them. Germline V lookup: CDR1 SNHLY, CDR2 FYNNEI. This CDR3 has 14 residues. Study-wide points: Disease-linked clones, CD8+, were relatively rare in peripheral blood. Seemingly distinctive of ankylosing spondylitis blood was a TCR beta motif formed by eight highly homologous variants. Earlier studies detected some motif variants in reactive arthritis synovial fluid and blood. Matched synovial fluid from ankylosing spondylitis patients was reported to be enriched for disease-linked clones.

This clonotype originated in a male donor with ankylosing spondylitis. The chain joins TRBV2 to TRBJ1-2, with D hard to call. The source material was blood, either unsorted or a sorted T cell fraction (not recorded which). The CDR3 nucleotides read TGTGCCAGCAGTGGGACGGACGGGTACTATGGCTACACCTTC. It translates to CASSGTDGYYGYTF.